The clone carrying this T cell receptor beta chain appeared a few times. The antigen remains undetermined. V lost 3 bases, J lost 4 bases, and 12 bases lay in between. This CDR3 is 13 amino acids long. CDR1 is SQVTM, CDR2 ANQGSEA, per germline. MiXCR was run by TCRdb on the reads, yielding one entry per CDR3 protein. The table shows roughly 200,000 distinct CDR3 sequences, with about 39% occurring only once. The entry originates in a study of T cell repertoires in cytomegalovirus infection. Study summary: It was recently identified HLA-C-restricted and well-studied HLA-B-restricted CMV epitopes that the study used. Matching HLA type, along with CMV infection, was indicated by public TCR beta signatures.

Broader study findings: Predominance within the ex vivo response was attributable to HLA-C-restricted CMV-specific TCR beta clonotypes. Summed public TCR beta family frequency identified CMV carriers bearing the relevant HLA.

This TCR was sampled from a human donor in good health (CMV status not recorded). Some clones in this sample may be carry-over from other donors' samples. The chain joins TRBV29-1 to TRBJ1-2, with unresolved D. The sequencing here drew on CD8+ T cells from cultured PBMCs, taken from culture after CMV antigen stimulation. The DNA for the CDR3 is TGCAGCGTTGAGGGCAGATCGGGCTATGGCTACACCTTC. Translation: CSVEGRSGYGYTF.